The rows below give T cell receptor beta chains drawn from one sample of a study of CD4 T cells in relation to SARS-CoV-2 and coronaviruses. Clones were read by immunoSEQ multiplex PCR, and TCRdb kept only the in-frame ones, dropping some. The data hold about 59,000 clones, with roughly 89% observed a single time. The specimen was memory CD4+ T cells from PBMCs. Source of these receptors: a human donor in good health. Both conserved end residues are part of each CDR3. The D gene is left open where the match is weak. Clone size is given for some rows only: seen once, a few or many times, or a class if the clone is expanded.

TRBJ2-7 NA NA TRBV7-8 CASSLDYEQYF TGTGCCAGCAGCTTAGACTACGAGCAGTACTTC
TRBJ1-1 TRBD1 NA TRBV7-9 CASSLSGTGPFTEAFF TGTGCCAGCAGCTTAAGTGGGACAGGGCCTTTCACTGAAGCTTTCTTT
TRBJ2-3 NA NA TRBV10-1 CASSEGRGSTDTQYF TGCGCCAGCAGTGAGGGCCGGGGCAGCACAGATACGCAGTATTTT
TRBJ1-4 NA NA TRBV6-1 CASSEAAESRLFF TGTGCCAGCAGTGAAGCTGCGGAATCTAGACTGTTTTTT
TRBJ2-6 TRBD2 NA TRBV7-2 CASSLTSGSSGANVLTF TGTGCCAGCAGCTTGACTAGCGGGAGCTCTGGGGCCAACGTCCTGACTTTC
TRBJ2-7 NA NA TRBV5-1 CASSLMPGAYEQYF TGCGCCAGCAGCTTGATGCCGGGGGCTTACGAGCAGTACTTC
TRBJ1-3 TRBD1 once TRBV19 CASKVEGQGNTIYF TGTGCCAGTAAAGTCGAGGGACAGGGAAACACCATATATTTT
TRBJ1-2 NA NA TRBV7-8 CASSLRFDRHYGYTF TGTGCCAGCAGCTTACGTTTTGACAGACACTATGGCTACACCTTC
TRBJ1-4 NA NA TRBV6-5 CASSRRATNEKLFF TGTGCCAGCAGCCGGCGAGCAACTAATGAAAAACTGTTTTTT
TRBJ2-6 TRBD1 once TRBV7-2 CASSPKGQGASGANVLTF TGTGCCAGCAGCCCCAAGGGACAGGGGGCCTCTGGGGCCAACGTCCTGACTTTC
TRBJ2-1 TRBD1 NA TRBV19 CASSIGPGGNEQFF TGTGCCAGTAGTATAGGACCAGGGGGAAATGAGCAGTTCTTC
TRBJ1-6 NA few TRBV5-8 CASSLRGADSPLHF TGTGCCAGCAGCCTTCGGGGTGCCGATTCACCCCTCCACTTT
TRBJ2-5 NA NA TRBV6-5 CASSYAGVKTQYF TGTGCCAGCAGTTACGCAGGGGTAAAGACCCAGTACTTC
TRBJ2-7 TRBD2 NA TRBV4-2 CASSQGLSYEQYF TGTGCCAGCAGCCAGGGACTATCCTACGAGCAGTACTTC
TRBJ2-3 NA NA TRBV20-1 CSASLVTQYF TGCAGTGCTAGTCTCGTTACGCAGTATTTT
TRBJ1-1 NA once TRBV30 CAWSDGTGNTEAFF TGTGCCTGGAGTGACGGGACTGGGAACACTGAAGCTTTCTTT
TRBJ2-7 TRBD1 NA TRBV29-1 CSVGRDRGPYEQYF TGCAGCGTTGGCCGGGACAGGGGTCCGTACGAGCAGTACTTC
TRBJ2-1 NA NA TRBV6-1 CASSDTNEQFF TGTGCCAGCAGTGACACGAATGAGCAGTTCTTC
TRBJ2-2 NA few TRBV3-1/TRBV3-2 CASSQDRTGRNTGELFF TGTGCCAGCAGCCAAGACCGAACGGGCCGTAACACCGGGGAGCTGTTTTTT
TRBJ1-5 NA NA TRBV2 CASSDRGYQPQHF TGTGCCAGCAGTGATAGGGGTTATCAGCCCCAGCATTTT
TRBJ2-2 TRBD1 NA TRBV7-2 CASSQPPGTGNTGELFF TGTGCCAGCAGCCAACCCCCCGGGACAGGAAACACCGGGGAGCTGTTTTTT
TRBJ2-5 NA NA TRBV7-6 CASSPALNQETQYF TGTGCCAGCAGCCCCGCCCTTAACCAAGAGACCCAGTACTTC
TRBJ2-7 NA NA TRBV29-1 CSVEDLGGGSPYEQYF TGCAGCGTTGAAGATCTTGGGGGAGGTTCCCCATACGAGCAGTACTTC
TRBJ2-1 NA NA TRBV19 CASDIRRVTRNEQFF TGTGCCAGCGACATAAGACGGGTCACCCGCAATGAGCAGTTCTTC
TRBJ1-5 TRBD1 NA TRBV7-9 CASSQGQGMHRQHF TGTGCCAGCAGCCAGGGACAGGGGATGCATAGACAGCATTTT
TRBJ2-5 NA NA TRBV5-4 CASSLSASPRETQYF TGTGCCAGCAGCTTGTCGGCTTCCCCAAGAGAGACCCAGTACTTC
TRBJ2-1 NA NA TRBV19 CASSANLISGSSYNEQFF TGTGCCAGTAGTGCGAATTTGATTAGCGGAAGCTCCTACAATGAGCAGTTCTTC
TRBJ2-1 NA NA TRBV13 CASSLEAYEQFF TGTGCCAGCAGCTTAGAGGCGTATGAGCAGTTCTTC
TRBJ2-1 TRBD2 NA TRBV7-3 CASSLTGPSGSGEQFF TGTGCCAGCAGCTTAACTGGTCCTAGCGGGAGTGGTGAGCAGTTCTTC
TRBJ2-4 TRBD1 NA TRBV5-1 CASSLEGTGANIQYF TGCGCCAGCAGCTTGGAAGGGACAGGGGCTAACATTCAGTACTTC
TRBJ2-2 NA NA TRBV6-1 CASSEGVGELFF TGTGCCAGCAGTGAAGGGGTCGGGGAGCTGTTTTTT
TRBJ2-5 TRBD1 NA TRBV5-3 CARSCPLRDRVQETQYF TGTGCCAGAAGCTGTCCTTTGCGGGACAGGGTACAAGAGACCCAGTACTTC
TRBJ1-3 NA NA TRBV20-1 CSASREEAGNTIYF TGCAGTGCTAGTAGGGAGGAAGCCGGAAACACCATATATTTT
TRBJ2-2 TRBD1 NA TRBV7-8 CASSLAGETGTGELFF TGTGCCAGCAGCTTAGCTGGCGAGACAGGGACCGGGGAGCTGTTTTTT
TRBJ2-7 TRBD2 few TRBV7-9 CASSLAGGAYEQYF TGTGCCAGCAGCTTAGCGGGAGGGGCCTACGAGCAGTACTTC
TRBJ2-4 TRBD1 NA TRBV19 CASSLDRVTKNIQYF TGTGCCAGTAGTCTGGACAGGGTTACCAAAAACATTCAGTACTTC
TRBJ2-1 TRBD1 NA TRBV5-1 CASSFGQGHNEQFF TGCGCCAGCAGCTTCGGACAGGGCCACAATGAGCAGTTCTTC
TRBJ1-1 NA NA TRBV5-1 CASSQGSGTEAFF TGCGCCAGCAGTCAGGGGAGCGGCACTGAAGCTTTCTTT
TRBJ1-5 NA NA TRBV18 CASSESAHQPQHF TGTGCCAGCTCAGAGTCGGCGCATCAGCCCCAGCATTTT
TRBJ2-1 NA once TRBV4-1 CASSQEVLAGYNEQFF TGCGCCAGCAGCCAAGAAGTCCTAGCTGGTTACAATGAGCAGTTCTTC
TRBJ2-3 TRBD2 NA TRBV11-2 CASRESGSFGTDTQYF TGTGCCAGCAGGGAGAGCGGGAGCTTCGGCACAGATACGCAGTATTTT
TRBJ1-2 NA NA TRBV7-6 CASSLGGRGNYGYTF TGTGCCAGCAGCTTAGGTGGCAGGGGTAACTATGGCTACACCTTC
TRBJ1-6 TRBD1 NA TRBV7-8 CASSFRGPGHSPLHF TGTGCCAGCAGCTTCAGGGGGCCGGGTCACTCACCCCTCCACTTT
TRBJ2-2 TRBD2 NA TRBV7-6 CASSRRSGSTNTGELFF TGTGCCAGCAGCCGTCGGAGCGGGAGCACGAACACCGGGGAGCTGTTTTTT
TRBJ2-4 NA NA TRBV4-2 CASSQDSLAKNIQYF TGTGCCAGCAGCCAAGATTCCCTAGCCAAAAACATTCAGTACTTC